Following are 6 T cell receptor beta chains from one sample sequenced in a study of identical twins. TCRdb re-called the 5' RACE reads through MiXCR, storing one row per CDR3 protein. The table shows 500,000 to 550,000 distinct CDR3 sequences, with 20% to 25% occurring only once. The data also belong to a second study, concerning yellow fever vaccine responses in identical twins.

Material: CD4+ T cells sorted from blood. All receptors come from a woman between 18 and 29 years old in good health.

This clonotype was seen more than once but under ten times. The chain carries TRBV6-2 or TRBV6-3 and TRBJ1-2, with D hard to call. V lost 2 bases and J 8 bases, leaving 21 bases between the germline ends. Germline loops: CDR1 MNHEY, CDR2 SVGEGT. This CDR3 spans 16 amino acids. The CDR3 region has the DNA TGTGCCAGCAGTTACGCCGAACATCTTCAAACTAGGGGCTACACCTTC. Translated, it gives CASSYAEHLQTRGYTF.

The chain uses TRBV7-2 and TRBJ2-6, with 7 bases fitting TRBD2. The CDR3 extends over 16 amino acids. Germline lookup yields CDR1 SGHTA and CDR2 FQGNSA. Germline trimming cut 4 bases from V and 2 bases from J; bases unmatched to any gene: 5. CDR3 sequence (DNA): TGTGCCAGCAGCTCCTCCACTAGCGCTGGGGCCAACGTCCTGACTTTC. This encodes CASSSSTSAGANVLTF.

The sample holds a few counts of this clonotype. The chain uses TRBV5-5 and TRBJ2-3, with TRBD1 matching 8 bases. Per germline, CDR1 SGHKS and CDR2 YYEKEE (reference sequence). The CDR3 is 16 amino acids. The trim removed 1 base at V and 3 bases at J, leaving 7 bases unmatched. The CDR3 sequence: CASSLLRGRNTDTQYF. Here the CDR3 DNA reads TGTGCCAGCAGCTTGCTCAGGGGGCGGAATACAGATACGCAGTATTTT.

The chain is built from TRBV15 and TRBJ2-1, with D possibly TRBD1 on 5 matching bases. V was trimmed by 0 bases and J by 3 bases, leaving 9 bases between them. This CDR3 contains 15 residues. Germline CDR1 reads LNHNV; CDR2 reads YYDKDF (reference sequence). The DNA for the CDR3 is TGTGCCACCAGCAGAGATCCCGACAGCTACAATGAGCAGTTCTTC. Translation: CATSRDPDSYNEQFF.

V usage is TRBV11-1 and J usage is TRBJ1-3; D call uncertain. Trimming cost V 5 bases and J 1 base, with 6 bases left between them. Germline V gives CDR1 SGHAT, CDR2 FQDESV (reference sequence). This CDR3 is 13 amino acids long. Written as DNA, the CDR3 is TGTGCCAGCAGCGATTTATCTGGAAACACCATATATTTT. It yields the protein CASSDLSGNTIYF.

This clonotype was seen more than once but under ten times. This chain connects TRBV7-9 to TRBJ1-5; D gene unclear. The CDR3 loop spans 15 amino acids. The V and J ends lost 3 bases and 6 bases respectively, with 15 bases between them. The germline V gene has CDR1 SEHNR and CDR2 FQNEAQ (reference sequence). The CDR3 nucleotides read TGTGCCAGCAGCTTGGCCGAGGGTGTTAGTCAGCCCCAGCATTTT. It codes for CASSLAEGVSQPQHF.